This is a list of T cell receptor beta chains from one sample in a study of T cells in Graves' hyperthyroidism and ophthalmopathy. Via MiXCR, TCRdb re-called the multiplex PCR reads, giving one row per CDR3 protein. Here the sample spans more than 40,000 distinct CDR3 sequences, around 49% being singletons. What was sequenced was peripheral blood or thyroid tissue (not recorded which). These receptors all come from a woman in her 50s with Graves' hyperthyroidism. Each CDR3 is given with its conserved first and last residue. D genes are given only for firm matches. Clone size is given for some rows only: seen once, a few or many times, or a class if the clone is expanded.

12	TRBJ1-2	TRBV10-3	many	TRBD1	TGTGCCATCAGCGGGACAGCCTATGGCTACACCTTC	CAISGTAYGYTF
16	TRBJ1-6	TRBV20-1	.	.	TGCAGTGCTAGAGCGAGGTTGACGGGGAGGGCTTCACCCCTCCACTTT	CSARARLTGRASPLHF
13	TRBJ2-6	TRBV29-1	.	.	TGCGGTGATGCGTCAGCTGGGGCCAACGTCCTGACTTTC	CGDASAGANVLTF
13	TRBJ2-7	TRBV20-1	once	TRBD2	TGCAGTGCTAGACTAGCGGGGACCTACGAGCAGTACTTC	CSARLAGTYEQYF
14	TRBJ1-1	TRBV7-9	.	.	TGTGCCAGCAGCGTCCGGGGGGTGGGCACTGAAGCTTTCTTT	CASSVRGVGTEAFF
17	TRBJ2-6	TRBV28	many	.	TGTGCCAGCAGCTGGGGCCTAGGCCTTTCTGGGGCCAACGTCCTGACTTTC	CASSWGLGLSGANVLTF
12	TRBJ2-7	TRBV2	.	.	TGTGCCAGCGCCAAACCAGCATTCGAGCAGTACTTC	CASAKPAFEQYF
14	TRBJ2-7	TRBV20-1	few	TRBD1	TGCAGTGCCAGCAGCATCGGACAGGCGTACGAGCAGTACTTC	CSASSIGQAYEQYF
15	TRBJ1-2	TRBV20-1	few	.	TGCAGTGCTAGAGATCGTGGGACGGCGGGCTATGGCTACACCTTC	CSARDRGTAGYGYTF
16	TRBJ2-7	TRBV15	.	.	TGTGCCACCAGCAGCGTAGACGGGAGTCCCTCCTACGAGCAGTACTTC	CATSSVDGSPSYEQYF
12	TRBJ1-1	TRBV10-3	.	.	TGTGCCATAGGGGGAATGGGCACTGAAGCTTTCTTT	CAIGGMGTEAFF
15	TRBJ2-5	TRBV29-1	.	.	TGCAGCGTTGAACCCTTAGACGGGACTCAAGAGACCCAGTACTTC	CSVEPLDGTQETQYF
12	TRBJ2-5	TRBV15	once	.	TGTGCCACCGGGGGGCGGCAAGAGACCCAGTACTTC	CATGGRQETQYF
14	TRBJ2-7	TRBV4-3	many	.	TGCGCCAGCAGCCAAGGCGTGGCCCCAACCGAGCAGTACTTC	CASSQGVAPTEQYF
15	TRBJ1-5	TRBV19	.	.	TGTGCCAGTAGTATGGTAGGCCGGTCCAATCAGCCCCAGCATTTT	CASSMVGRSNQPQHF
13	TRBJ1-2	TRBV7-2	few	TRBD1	TGTGCCAGCAGCCTCGGTACAGGGGATGGCTACACCTTC	CASSLGTGDGYTF
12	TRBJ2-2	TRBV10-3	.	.	TGTGCCATCAGTGGCCGATCCGGGGAGCTGTTTTTT	CAISGRSGELFF
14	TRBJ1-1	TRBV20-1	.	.	TGCAGTGCTAGGGGCGGGTGTGGGAACACTGAAGCTTTCTTT	CSARGGCGNTEAFF
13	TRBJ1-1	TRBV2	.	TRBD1	TGTGCCAGCAAGGGCACAGGGGGCGCTGAAGCTTTCTTT	CASKGTGGAEAFF
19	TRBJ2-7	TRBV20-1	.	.	.	CSAIDRGVLGYEQYFEQYF
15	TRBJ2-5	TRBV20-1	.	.	TGCAGTGCCACCTCGTTAGGGGGGGGATGGGAGACCCAGTACTTC	CSATSLGGGWETQYF
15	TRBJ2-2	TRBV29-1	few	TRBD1	TGCAGCGCCAGACCCGGGACAGACAACACCGGGGAGCTGTTTTTT	CSARPGTDNTGELFF
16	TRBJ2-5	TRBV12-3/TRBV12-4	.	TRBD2	TGTGCCAGCAGTTTACGGACTAGCGGGAGCGAAGAGACCCAGTACTTC	CASSLRTSGSEETQYF
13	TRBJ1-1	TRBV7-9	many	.	TGTGCCAGCAGCTTATTCGTTAACACTGAAGCTTTCTTT	CASSLFVNTEAFF
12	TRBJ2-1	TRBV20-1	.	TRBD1	TGCAGTGCTAGGACAGGGTTGAATGAGCAGTTCTTC	CSARTGLNEQFF
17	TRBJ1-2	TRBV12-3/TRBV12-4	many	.	TGTGCCAGCAGTTCGACTACGCAGGGACCAGAGGGCTATGGCTACACCTTC	CASSSTTQGPEGYGYTF
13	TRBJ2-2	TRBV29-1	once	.	TGCAGCGTAGAGGGGGGGCACTCCGGGGAGCTGTTTTTT	CSVEGGHSGELFF
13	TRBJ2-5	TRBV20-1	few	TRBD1	TGCAGTGCTATCGACAGGGGGCGGGGGACCCAGTACTTC	CSAIDRGRGTQYF
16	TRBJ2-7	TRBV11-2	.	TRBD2	TGTGCCAGCAGCTTAGGTGGACTAGCGGGTCCCTACGAGCAGTACTTC	CASSLGGLAGPYEQYF
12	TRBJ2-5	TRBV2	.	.	TGTGCCAGCAGTGATGGACCGACTGCCCAGTACTTC	CASSDGPTAQYF
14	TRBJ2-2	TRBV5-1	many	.	TGCGCCAGCAGCTGGGACTCGAACACCGGGGAGCTGTTTTTT	CASSWDSNTGELFF
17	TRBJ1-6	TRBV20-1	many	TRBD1	TGCAGTGCTTCCCCAGGACAGGGACGGACCTATAATTCACCCCTCCACTTT	CSASPGQGRTYNSPLHF
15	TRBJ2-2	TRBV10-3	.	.	TGTGCCATCAGCACGGGACGAGATCCCACCGGGGAGCTGTTTTTT	CAISTGRDPTGELFF
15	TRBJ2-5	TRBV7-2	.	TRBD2	TGTGCCAGCAGCTTAGCAGCTAGCGGGGAAGAGACCCAGTACTTC	CASSLAASGEETQYF
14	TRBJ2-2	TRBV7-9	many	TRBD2	TGTGCCAGCAGCGCCAGCGGGAGCACCGGGGAGCTGTTTTTT	CASSASGSTGELFF
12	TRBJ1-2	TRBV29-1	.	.	TGCAGCGTTGAGGGGTACAACTATGGCTACACCTTC	CSVEGYNYGYTF
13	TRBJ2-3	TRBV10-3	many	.	TGTGCCATCAGTGAGCGCGGAGCTGTAAGGTGGTATTTT	CAISERGAVRWYF
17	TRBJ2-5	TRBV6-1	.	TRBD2	TGTGCCAGCAGGGCGGGACTAGCGGGAGGGCCGGAAGAGACCCAGTACTTC	CASRAGLAGGPEETQYF
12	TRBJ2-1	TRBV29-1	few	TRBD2	TGCAGCGCAGAGCGGGAACTTGATGAGCAGTTCTTC	CSAERELDEQFF
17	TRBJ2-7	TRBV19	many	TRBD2	TGTGCCAGTAGTAGACTGGGACTAGCGGGCCCCGTTGCCGAGCAGTACTTC	CASSRLGLAGPVAEQYF
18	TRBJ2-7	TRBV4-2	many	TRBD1	TGTGCCAGCAGCCAAGTTCAGGGTTCGGGGACAGGGGACTACGAGCAGTACTTC	CASSQVQGSGTGDYEQYF
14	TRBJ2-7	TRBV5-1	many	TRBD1	TGCGCCAGCAGCCTCGCCAGGGGGACCTACGAGCAGTACTTC	CASSLARGTYEQYF
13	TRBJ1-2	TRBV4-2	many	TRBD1	TGTGCCAGCAGGGGGGGACAGCCCTATGGCTACACCTTC	CASRGGQPYGYTF
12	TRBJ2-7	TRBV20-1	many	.	TGCAGTGCCCAGAAGGGCCCCCCTGGGCAGTACTTC	CSAQKGPPGQYF
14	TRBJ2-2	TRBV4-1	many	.	TGCGCCAGCAGCCCCCAGACTAGGCCCGGGGAGCTGTTTTTT	CASSPQTRPGELFF
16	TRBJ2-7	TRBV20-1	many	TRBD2	TGCAGTGCTAGGGGAACGACCGGGACTAGCTCCTACGAGCAGTACTTC	CSARGTTGTSSYEQYF
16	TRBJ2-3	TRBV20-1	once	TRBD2	TGCAGTGCTAGAGGGGGGGCTAGCGGGAACACAGATACGCAGTATTTT	CSARGGASGNTDTQYF
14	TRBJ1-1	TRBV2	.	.	TGTGCCAGCTCCCCTGGGGGGCTGGACACTGAAGCTTTCTTT	CASSPGGLDTEAFF
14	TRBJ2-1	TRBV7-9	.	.	TGTGCCAGCAGCTTAGGCAGGGACTACAATGAGCAGTTCTTC	CASSLGRDYNEQFF
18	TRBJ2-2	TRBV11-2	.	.	TGTGCCAGCAGCCCCAATCTTGGAGTAGCGGCGAACACCGGGGAGCTGTTTTTC	CASSPNLGVAANTGELFF